These T cell receptor beta chains were read from a single sample in a study of early T cells in non-severe SARS-CoV-2 infection. TCRdb re-called the 5' RACE reads with MiXCR, one entry per CDR3 protein. There are about 45,000 distinct CDR3 sequences in the sample; 12% occur only once, and about 16% lies in the top ten. Sequenced: whole blood. The source is an adult who was a healthcare worker with PCR-confirmed SARS-CoV-2 infection or an uninfected control (not recorded which). Both conserved end residues are part of each CDR3. D genes are given only for firm matches. Rows give clone size only sometimes, using once, few, many, or a class for an expanded clone.

V	D	size	J	CDR3	DNA
TRBV15	-	-	TRBJ1-3	CATSRVPTSGNTIYF	TGTGCCACCAGCAGAGTCCCCACCTCTGGAAACACCATATATTTT
TRBV28	-	few	TRBJ2-7	CASSSSLNGYEQYF	TGTGCCAGCAGTTCCTCCTTGAACGGTTACGAGCAGTACTTC
TRBV6-5	-	many	TRBJ1-5	CASGGRGNQPQHF	TGTGCCAGCGGGGGCCGGGGCAATCAGCCCCAGCATTTT
TRBV5-1	TRBD1	many	TRBJ2-2	CASSFTGDTGELFF	TGCGCCAGCAGCTTTACAGGGGACACCGGGGAGCTGTTTTTT
TRBV10-3	TRBD1	many	TRBJ2-1	CAISDYLGGDGDEQFF	TGTGCCATCAGTGACTATTTAGGGGGCGATGGCGATGAGCAGTTCTTC
TRBV12-2	-	-	TRBJ2-7	CASRFLTYYEQYF	TGTGCAAGTCGCTTTCTTACCTACTACGAGCAGTACTTC
TRBV27	-	many	TRBJ2-5	CATSVRGETQYF	TGTGCCACCTCCGTGAGGGGGGAGACCCAGTACTTC
TRBV5-1	TRBD1	many	TRBJ1-1	CASSQTGLGTEAFF	TGCGCCAGCAGCCAGACAGGGTTGGGGACTGAAGCTTTCTTT
TRBV6-5	-	many	TRBJ1-1	CASSWEGRMNTEAFF	TGTGCCAGCAGTTGGGAGGGACGGATGAACACTGAAGCTTTCTTT
TRBV20-1	-	-	TRBJ1-2	CSADDRGRKYGYTF	TGCAGTGCTGATGACCGGGGACGGAAGTATGGCTACACCTTC
TRBV5-1	TRBD1	few	TRBJ2-7	CASSGPGTGSSYEQYF	TGCGCCAGCAGCGGTCCCGGGACAGGAAGCTCCTACGAGCAGTACTTC
TRBV20-1	TRBD2	few	TRBJ2-1	CSARGLAGVGEQFF	TGCAGTGCTAGAGGACTAGCGGGGGTAGGTGAGCAGTTCTTC
TRBV5-6	-	few	TRBJ2-3	CASSFIRTDTQYF	TGTGCCAGCAGCTTTATCCGCACAGATACGCAGTATTTT
TRBV6-2/TRBV6-3	TRBD1	few	TRBJ2-1	CASKTGQGVLQLEKFF	TGTGCCAGCAAAACCGGACAGGGTGTTTTACAGTTGGAGAAGTTCTTC
TRBV20-1	-	many	TRBJ2-1	CSASDNEQFF	TGCAGTGCGAGCGATAATGAGCAGTTCTTC
TRBV11-2	TRBD2	many	TRBJ2-5	CASSLAGGLQETQYF	TGTGCCAGCAGTCTAGCGGGAGGCTTACAAGAGACCCAGTACTTC
TRBV12-3/TRBV12-4	-	many	TRBJ2-7	CASSLANYEQYF	TGTGCCAGCAGTTTAGCCAACTACGAGCAGTACTTC
TRBV2	-	-	TRBJ1-2	CASADGGFNGYTF	TGTGCCAGCGCCGACGGGGGGTTTAACGGCTACACCTTC
TRBV29-1	-	-	TRBJ1-1	CSVSEGHLNTEAFF	TGCAGCGTCAGCGAGGGACACTTAAACACTGAAGCTTTCTTT
TRBV7-8	-	many	TRBJ2-4	CASSLRAENIQYF	TGTGCCAGCAGCCTCCGGGCGGAAAACATTCAGTACTTC
TRBV30	-	many	TRBJ2-7	CAWSGAAGTSYEQYF	TGTGCCTGGAGTGGGGCTGCAGGGACGTCCTACGAGCAGTACTTC
TRBV18	-	few	TRBJ1-1	CASSPLSRGNTEAFF	TGTGCCAGCTCACCACTAAGTAGGGGGAACACTGAAGCTTTCTTT
TRBV28	TRBD2	many	TRBJ2-5	CASRIAGVGTQYF	TGTGCCAGCAGGATTGCGGGAGTAGGTACCCAGTACTTC
TRBV29-1	-	few	TRBJ2-7	CSALTEPYEQYF	TGCAGCGCGTTGACAGAGCCCTACGAGCAGTACTTC
TRBV6-1	-	few	TRBJ1-6	CASSESRDSPLHF	TGTGCCAGCAGTGAATCAAGGGATTCACCCCTCCACTTT
TRBV6-2/TRBV6-3	-	many	TRBJ2-7	CASTVSGTHHEQYF	TGTGCCAGCACCGTATCCGGGACGCACCACGAGCAGTACTTC
TRBV12-3/TRBV12-4	-	many	TRBJ1-1	CASSGGGANTEAFF	TGTGCCAGCAGTGGCGGGGGGGCAAACACTGAAGCTTTCTTT
TRBV11-2	-	few	TRBJ2-5	CASSLVGEGGTQYF	TGTGCCAGCAGCTTAGTCGGGGAAGGAGGGACCCAGTACTTC
TRBV7-2	TRBD2	few	TRBJ2-5	CASSPPARGTRRETQYF	TGTGCCAGCAGCCCCCCCGCTAGAGGGACTAGGAGAGAGACCCAGTACTTC
TRBV4-1	TRBD1	many	TRBJ2-1	CASSQAGGKGNEQFF	TGCGCCAGCAGCCAAGCAGGGGGCAAGGGCAATGAGCAGTTCTTC
TRBV11-2	-	few	TRBJ1-1	CASSIRSGRGAEAFF	TGTGCCAGCAGCATTAGGTCGGGGAGGGGCGCTGAAGCTTTCTTT
TRBV25-1	-	many	TRBJ1-2	CASSLGVGYGYTF	TGTGCCAGCAGTTTAGGGGTTGGCTATGGCTACACCTTC
TRBV20-1	-	-	TRBJ1-1	CSASSLNTEAFF	TGCAGTGCTAGTTCTTTGAACACTGAAGCTTTCTTT
TRBV19	-	many	TRBJ2-7	CASGSSGDEQYF	TGTGCCAGTGGATCCTCCGGGGACGAGCAGTACTTC
TRBV21-1	-	few	TRBJ1-1	CASSKKFQGRGPYTEAFF	TGTGCCAGCAGCAAAAAATTTCAGGGCAGGGGGCCGTACACTGAAGCTTTCTTT
TRBV29-1	-	-	TRBJ2-5	CSVDGGETQYF	TGCAGCGTTGACGGAGGCGAGACCCAGTACTTC
TRBV7-2	TRBD1	-	TRBJ1-1	CASSATGGLYEAFF	TGTGCCAGCAGCGCGACAGGGGGCCTGTATGAAGCTTTCTTT
TRBV7-2	-	few	TRBJ1-6	CASSTRVPGSPLHF	TGTGCCAGCAGTACCCGGGTCCCAGGTTCACCCCTCCACTTT
TRBV7-9	TRBD1	many	TRBJ1-4	CASSFGQVNEKLFF	TGTGCCAGCAGCTTTGGACAGGTTAATGAAAAACTGTTTTTT
TRBV15	-	-	TRBJ2-2	CATSREGYGELFF	TGTGCCACCAGCAGAGAAGGTTACGGGGAGCTGTTTTTT
TRBV6-1	-	many	TRBJ2-7	CACGVWHEQYF	TGTGCCTGCGGGGTTTGGCACGAGCAGTACTTC
TRBV29-1	-	many	TRBJ2-1	CSASGDPGHNEQFF	TGCAGCGCCTCAGGGGACCCCGGACACAATGAGCAGTTCTTC
TRBV5-1	TRBD2	many	TRBJ2-3	CASSLDGRGGSTDTQYF	TGCGCCAGCAGCTTGGACGGGAGGGGAGGGAGCACAGATACGCAGTATTTT
TRBV20-1	-	few	TRBJ2-4	CSAVGPTKNIQYF	TGCAGTGCAGTGGGACCCACCAAAAACATTCAGTACTTC
TRBV6-6	-	once	TRBJ2-2	CAGIDSNTGELFF	TGTGCCGGGATAGATTCGAACACCGGGGAGCTGTTTTTT
TRBV2	TRBD1	few	TRBJ2-4	CASSGGTGEKNIQYF	TGTGCCAGCAGTGGGGGGACAGGGGAGAAAAACATTCAGTACTTC
TRBV9	TRBD1	-	TRBJ1-5	CASSPGGHNQPQHF	TGTGCCAGCAGCCCAGGGGGACACAATCAGCCCCAGCATTTT
TRBV11-1	-	-	TRBJ2-1	CASSLGGALNYNEQFF	TGTGCCAGCAGCTTAGGCGGAGCACTTAACTACAATGAGCAGTTCTTC
TRBV29-1	TRBD1	few	TRBJ1-2	CSLQQGDGYTF	TGCAGCCTCCAACAGGGGGATGGCTACACCTTC
TRBV5-1	-	-	TRBJ2-3	CASCAQAGCTDTQYF	TGCGCCAGCTGCGCCCAAGCAGGGTGCACAGATACGCAGTATTTT
TRBV6-5	-	few	TRBJ2-2	CASRTPIDTGELFF	TGTGCCAGCAGAACTCCCATCGACACCGGGGAGCTGTTTTTT
TRBV10-3	TRBD2	few	TRBJ2-5	CAISEPSAGKETQYF	TGTGCCATCAGTGAACCCTCAGCGGGGAAAGAGACCCAGTACTTC
TRBV5-4	TRBD2	-	TRBJ2-7	CASSGLAGASYEQYF	TGTGCCAGCAGCGGTCTAGCGGGCGCCTCCTACGAGCAGTACTTC
TRBV6-2/TRBV6-3	-	-	TRBJ1-2	CASSIRPDRFYGYTF	TGTGCCAGCAGCATCCGCCCGGACCGCTTCTATGGCTACACCTTC
TRBV19	-	few	TRBJ1-1	CASSLRVNTEAFF	TGTGCCAGTTCCCTCCGGGTGAACACTGAAGCTTTCTTT
TRBV7-2	TRBD1	many	TRBJ1-2	CASSLDRGGDGYTF	TGTGCCAGCAGCTTAGACAGGGGAGGGGATGGCTACACCTTC
TRBV20-1	-	many	TRBJ1-2	CSARQVGAYGYTF	TGCAGTGCTAGACAGGTCGGGGCCTATGGCTACACCTTC
TRBV20-1	TRBD1	few	TRBJ1-2	CSANRQGEGEVYGYTF	TGCAGTGCTAATCGGCAGGGGGAAGGAGAAGTCTATGGCTACACCTTC
TRBV4-1	TRBD2	few	TRBJ2-1	CASSQVWGSGRWNEQFF	TGCGCCAGCAGCCAAGTATGGGGGAGCGGGAGATGGAATGAGCAGTTCTTC